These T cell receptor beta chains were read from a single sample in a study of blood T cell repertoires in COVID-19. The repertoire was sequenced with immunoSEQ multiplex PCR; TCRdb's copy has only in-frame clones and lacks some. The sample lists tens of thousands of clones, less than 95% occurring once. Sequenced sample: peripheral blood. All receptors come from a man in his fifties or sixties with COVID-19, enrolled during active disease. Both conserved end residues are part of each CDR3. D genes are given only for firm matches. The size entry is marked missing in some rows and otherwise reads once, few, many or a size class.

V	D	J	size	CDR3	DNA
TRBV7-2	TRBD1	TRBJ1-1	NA	CASSLKQGLEAFF	TGTGCCAGCAGCTTAAAACAGGGGTTGGAAGCTTTCTTT
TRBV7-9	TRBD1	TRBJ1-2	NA	CASSLALTGQGYGYTF	TGTGCCAGCAGCTTAGCCTTGACCGGACAGGGGTATGGCTACACCTTC
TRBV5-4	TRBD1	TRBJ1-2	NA	CASSPPGQGAHGYTF	TGTGCCAGCAGCCCCCCAGGACAGGGGGCCCATGGCTACACCTTC
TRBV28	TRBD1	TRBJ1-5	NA	CASSRPGQGHQPQHF	TGTGCCAGCAGTCGCCCGGGACAGGGGCATCAGCCCCAGCATTTT
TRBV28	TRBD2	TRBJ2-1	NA	CASRPSGDNEQFF	TGTGCCAGCAGACCTAGCGGGGACAATGAGCAGTTCTTC
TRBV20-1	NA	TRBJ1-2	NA	CSASRESVYGYTF	TGCAGTGCTAGTAGGGAGTCAGTCTATGGCTACACCTTC
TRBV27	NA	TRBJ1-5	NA	CASSLGYTAGFLNQPQHF	TGTGCCAGCAGTTTAGGCTATACCGCAGGGTTTCTCAATCAGCCCCAGCATTTT
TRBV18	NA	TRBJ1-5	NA	CASSPRRVGDQPQHF	TGTGCCAGCTCACCACGCAGGGTGGGCGATCAGCCCCAGCATTTT
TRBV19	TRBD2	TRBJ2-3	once	CASRRRSGTSGRGGPDTQYF	TGTGCCAGTAGGCGAAGATCCGGGACTAGCGGGAGGGGGGGCCCAGATACGCAGTATTTT
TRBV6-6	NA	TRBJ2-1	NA	CASSPMGLSSYNEQFF	TGTGCCAGCAGTCCTATGGGGCTCAGCTCCTACAATGAGCAGTTCTTC
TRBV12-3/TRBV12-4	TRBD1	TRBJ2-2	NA	CASSFQGVGELFF	TGTGCCAGCAGTTTTCAGGGGGTCGGGGAGCTGTTTTTT
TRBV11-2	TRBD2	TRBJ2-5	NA	CASSDSGTRETQYF	TGTGCCAGCAGCGACAGCGGGACCCGAGAGACCCAGTACTTC
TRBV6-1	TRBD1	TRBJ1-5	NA	CASSESGTGTNLRPQHF	TGTGCCAGCAGTGAATCGGGGACAGGGACTAACTTGCGGCCCCAGCATTTT
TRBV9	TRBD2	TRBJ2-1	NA	CASSVSGSSYNEQFF	TGTGCCAGCAGCGTTAGCGGGAGCTCCTACAATGAGCAGTTCTTC
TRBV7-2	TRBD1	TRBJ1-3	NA	CASSFLQGAQGNTIYF	TGTGCCAGCAGCTTCCTACAGGGGGCGCAAGGAAACACCATATATTTT
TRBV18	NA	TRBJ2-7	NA	CASSPLDTSYEQYF	TGTGCCAGCTCACCACTTGACACCTCCTACGAGCAGTACTTC
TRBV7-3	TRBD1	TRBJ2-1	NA	CASSPGQGFSHIAYNEQFF	TGTGCCAGCAGCCCGGGACAGGGCTTCTCACATATAGCTTACAATGAGCAGTTCTTC
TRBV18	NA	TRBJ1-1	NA	CASSPLRTRNTEAFF	TGTGCCAGCTCACCGCTAAGGACACGGAACACTGAAGCTTTCTTT
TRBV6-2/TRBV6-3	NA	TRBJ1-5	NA	CASSYGGGGGNQPQHF	TGTGCCAGCAGTTACGGCGGAGGGGGGGGCAATCAGCCCCAGCATTTT
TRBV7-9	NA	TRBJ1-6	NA	CASSRTGVGGSPLHF	TGTGCCAGCAGCCGTACCGGGGTGGGGGGATCACCCCTCCACTTT
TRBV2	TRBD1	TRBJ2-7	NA	CASREGQGNEQYF	TGTGCCAGCAGGGAGGGACAGGGAAACGAGCAGTACTTC
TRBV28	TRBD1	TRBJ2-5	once	CASSFNGQGQETQYF	TGTGCCAGCAGTTTTAATGGACAGGGGCAAGAGACCCAGTACTTC
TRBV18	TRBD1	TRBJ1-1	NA	CASSPRVLSGQGVLNTEAFF	TGTGCCAGCTCACCCCGCGTGCTATCGGGACAGGGGGTTCTGAACACTGAAGCTTTCTTT
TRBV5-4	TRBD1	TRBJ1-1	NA	CATQGGLTNTEAFF	TGTGCCACCCAGGGGGGTTTGACCAACACTGAAGCTTTCTTT
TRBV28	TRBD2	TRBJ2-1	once	CASILLAGGNEQFF	TGTGCCAGCATCCTCCTAGCGGGAGGCAATGAGCAGTTCTTC
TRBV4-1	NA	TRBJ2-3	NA	CASSSKVRGANGSRTDTQYF	TGCGCCAGCAGCTCTAAGGTCCGGGGGGCAAATGGGTCCCGGACAGATACGCAGTATTTT
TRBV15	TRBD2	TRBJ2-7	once	CATSAGTSGMYEQYF	TGTGCCACCAGCGCCGGGACTAGCGGGATGTACGAGCAGTACTTC
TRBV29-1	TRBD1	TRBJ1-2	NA	CSVWDRLNYGYTF	TGCAGCGTGTGGGACAGGTTAAACTATGGCTACACCTTC
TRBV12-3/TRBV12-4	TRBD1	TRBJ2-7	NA	CASSRGQEYEQYF	TGTGCCAGCAGTAGGGGACAGGAGTACGAGCAGTACTTC
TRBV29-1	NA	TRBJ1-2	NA	CSADPRQAGYGYTF	TGCAGCGCCGACCCGCGACAGGCGGGCTATGGCTACACCTTC
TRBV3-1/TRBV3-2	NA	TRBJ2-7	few	CASSQALARSYEQYF	TGTGCCAGCAGCCAAGCCCTAGCGCGTTCCTACGAGCAGTACTTC
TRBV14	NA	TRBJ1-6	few	CASSQEQVNSPLHF	TGTGCCAGCAGCCAAGAACAGGTTAATTCACCCCTCCACTTT
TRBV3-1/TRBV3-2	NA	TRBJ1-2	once	CASSQFTEDIYGYTF	TGTGCCAGCAGCCAATTTACAGAGGACATCTATGGCTACACCTTC
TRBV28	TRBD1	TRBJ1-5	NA	CASSSRGPGSFGNQPQHF	TGTGCCAGCAGTTCCAGGGGGCCCGGGAGTTTTGGCAATCAGCCCCAGCATTTT
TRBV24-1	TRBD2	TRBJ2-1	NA	CATSDSGDRTSGYYNEQFF	TGTGCCACCAGTGATTCCGGGGACAGGACTAGCGGATACTACAATGAGCAGTTCTTC
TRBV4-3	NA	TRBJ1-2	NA	CASSQGQFYGYTF	TGCGCCAGCAGCCAAGGACAGTTTTATGGCTACACCTTC
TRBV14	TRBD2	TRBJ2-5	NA	CASRPGQGGLAEETQYF	TGTGCCAGCAGGCCTGGACAGGGAGGACTAGCGGAAGAGACCCAGTACTTC
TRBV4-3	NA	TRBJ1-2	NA	CASSQDVRGNGYTF	TGCGCCAGCAGCCAAGATGTCAGGGGCAATGGCTACACCTTC
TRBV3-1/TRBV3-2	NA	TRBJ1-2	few	CASSQDLHYGYTF	TGTGCCAGCAGCCAAGATCTCCACTATGGCTACACCTTC
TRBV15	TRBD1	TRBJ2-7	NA	CATSRDRQGVSYEQYF	TGTGCCACCAGCAGAGATAGACAGGGCGTCTCCTACGAGCAGTACTTC